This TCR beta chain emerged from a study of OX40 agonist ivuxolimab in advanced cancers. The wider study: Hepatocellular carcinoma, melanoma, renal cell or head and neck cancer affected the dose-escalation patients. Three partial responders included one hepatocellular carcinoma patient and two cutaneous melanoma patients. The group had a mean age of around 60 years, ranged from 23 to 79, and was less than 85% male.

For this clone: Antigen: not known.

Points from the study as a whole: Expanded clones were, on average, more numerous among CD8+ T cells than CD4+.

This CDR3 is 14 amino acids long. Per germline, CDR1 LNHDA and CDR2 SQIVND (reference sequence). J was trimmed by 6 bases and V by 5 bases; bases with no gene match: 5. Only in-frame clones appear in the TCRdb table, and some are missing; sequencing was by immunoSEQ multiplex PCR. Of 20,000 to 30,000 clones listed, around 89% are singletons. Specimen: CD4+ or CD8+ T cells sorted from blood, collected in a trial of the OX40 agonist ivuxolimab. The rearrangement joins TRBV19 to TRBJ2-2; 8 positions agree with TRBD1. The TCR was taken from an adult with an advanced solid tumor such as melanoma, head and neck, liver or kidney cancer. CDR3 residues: CASSGSGGSGELFF. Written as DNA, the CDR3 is TGTGCCAGTAGTGGGTCAGGGGGCTCCGGGGAGCTGTTTTTT.